This TCR beta chain was profiled in a study of cytomegalovirus exposure and HLA in healthy donors. General study points: In an earlier analysis, productive rearrangement rates for most beta V segments clustered near 87% or 30%. A later analysis found that most CMV-associated TCR beta chains appeared HLA-restricted. Later analysis identified several of the most significant clusters that appeared linked to common viral pathogens.

This clone was seen just once. Its matching antigen is unknown. Relative to the germline gene, one junction end is altered; a read error may explain this. Other DNA sequences in this sample translate to the same CDR3. Germline CDR1 reads DFQATT; CDR2 reads SNEGSKA (reference sequence). The CDR3 totals 11 residues. The PCR made use of 60 Vbeta and 13 Jbeta primers. Generated by immunoSEQ multiplex PCR, the TCRdb table keeps only in-frame clones and is missing some. The sample records more than 90,000 clones, around 79% being singletons. Sequenced: PBMCs. The chain uses TRBV20-1 and TRBJ2-5, with 7 nucleotides matching TRBD2. The TCR comes from a woman in her forties in good health and CMV-seronegative. This CDR3 reads CLAEHQETQYF. In DNA, the CDR3 is TGTCTAGCGGAGCACCAGGAGACCCAGTACTTC.